Listed below are T cell receptor beta chains from one sample, sequenced in a study of spatial heterogeneity in lung cancer. TCRdb reprocessed the 5' RACE reads with MiXCR, giving one entry per CDR3 protein. The sample has about 38,000 distinct CDR3 sequences, roughly 7.4% seen once. The sample consisted of PBMCs, taken at surgery. The receptors originated from a male donor with early-stage non-small cell lung cancer. Each CDR3 is given with its conserved first and last residue. A D gene is named only where the DNA matches it firmly. Size is omitted from some rows. Given values are once, few, many or a class for expanded clones.

V	D	size	J	DNA	CDR3
TRBV20-1	.	.	TRBJ1-1	TGCAGTGCTAGAGGGCAGCCGAACACTGAAGCTTTCTTT	CSARGQPNTEAFF
TRBV5-5	.	.	TRBJ2-5	TGTGCCAGCAGCTTGGCCGTAGGGGAGGAGACCCAGTACTTC	CASSLAVGEETQYF
TRBV6-5	.	many	TRBJ2-7	TGTGCCAGCAGTTACTCTGGGGCTAGCGTGATCTCTAACGAGCAGTACTTC	CASSYSGASVISNEQYF
TRBV6-2/TRBV6-3	.	.	TRBJ2-7	TGTGCCAGCAGTTCGATCCAATACGAGCAGTACTTC	CASSSIQYEQYF
TRBV29-1	TRBD1	many	TRBJ1-2	TGCAGCGTTGAAGCCGGGACAGGCGACTATGGCTACACCTTC	CSVEAGTGDYGYTF
TRBV11-2	.	few	TRBJ2-6	TGTGCCAGCAGCGCCCACAGGGCTGGGGCCAACGTCCTGACTTTC	CASSAHRAGANVLTF
TRBV21-1	.	many	TRBJ1-2	TGTGCCAGCACCTTACCGACAGGGACTAACTATGGCTACACCTTC	CASTLPTGTNYGYTF
TRBV11-3	.	.	TRBJ2-5	TGTGCCAGCAGCTTCGAGGCAGGGTCTACCGAGACCCAGTACTTC	CASSFEAGSTETQYF
TRBV7-6	.	many	TRBJ1-6	TGTGCCAGCAGTTTGACCAGGGGAGGTAATTCACCCCTCCACTTT	CASSLTRGGNSPLHF
TRBV2	.	many	TRBJ2-1	TGTGCCAGCAGTGACTACCTGGCCAATGAGCAGTTCTTC	CASSDYLANEQFF
TRBV12-3/TRBV12-4	.	.	TRBJ2-3	TGTGCCAGCAGTCTCCCCCTACTCGGGTTAAACACAGATACGCAGTATTTT	CASSLPLLGLNTDTQYF
TRBV4-1	TRBD2	few	TRBJ2-3	TGCGCCAGCAGCCCCCGACAAAGGGGACTAGCGGCCCGAGATACGCAGTATTTT	CASSPRQRGLAARDTQYF
TRBV24-1	.	many	TRBJ2-3	TGTGCCACCAGTGATCCCAATGGAATTCGTGCAGATACGCAGTATTTT	CATSDPNGIRADTQYF
TRBV7-2	TRBD1	many	TRBJ2-1	TGTGCCAGCAGCCCCGGACAGGAAATCGATGAGCAGTTCTTC	CASSPGQEIDEQFF
TRBV24-1	.	few	TRBJ1-2	TGTGCCACCAGTGATCTGAGGTATGGCTACACCTTC	CATSDLRYGYTF
TRBV18	TRBD2	many	TRBJ2-1	TGTGCCAGCTCACCCTTTGCGGGAGGGGAATTCAATGAGCAGTTCTTC	CASSPFAGGEFNEQFF
TRBV13	TRBD2	.	TRBJ2-5	TGTGCCAGCAGCCCCCGGACTAGCGGGAGGGCCTTCCAAGAGACCCAGTACTTC	CASSPRTSGRAFQETQYF
TRBV12-3/TRBV12-4	.	many	TRBJ2-6	TGTGCCAGCAGTTCCAGACGGTCCTCTGGGGCCAACGTCCTGACTTTC	CASSSRRSSGANVLTF
TRBV27	.	many	TRBJ1-5	TGTGCCAGCAGTTCCGGCAGGGAGAATCAGCCCCAGCATTTT	CASSSGRENQPQHF
TRBV9	.	many	TRBJ2-3	TGTGCCAGCAGCGTAGGGGAGCGGAGGATAGAGGCAGATACGCAGTATTTT	CASSVGERRIEADTQYF
TRBV5-1	.	.	TRBJ2-1	TGCGCCAGCAGCTTGGTCGCTTCCGGGACTTCCCTGACGGAGCAGTTCTTC	CASSLVASGTSLTEQFF
TRBV6-2/TRBV6-3	.	few	TRBJ2-1	TGTGCCAGCAGTTACAGGGTATTCAACAATGAGCAGTTCTTC	CASSYRVFNNEQFF
TRBV2	.	few	TRBJ2-1	TGTGCCAGCAGTGAGCTCCCAACAGGGAGCTCCTACAATGAGCAGTTCTTC	CASSELPTGSSYNEQFF
TRBV7-2	.	.	TRBJ1-4	TGTGCCAGCAGATCAACGGTGGGGAGTGATGAAAAACTGTTTTTT	CASRSTVGSDEKLFF
TRBV29-1	TRBD2	many	TRBJ2-1	TGCAGCGATGCAGCGTTCGGGACTAGCGGGGGGCCTTACAATGAGCAGTTCTTC	CSDAAFGTSGGPYNEQFF
TRBV7-2	TRBD2	.	TRBJ2-4	TGTGCCAGCAGCTTACTAGCCCGATCTAGCGGGGTACCCGGAGACATTCAGTACTTC	CASSLLARSSGVPGDIQYF
TRBV20-1	.	.	TRBJ1-5	TGCAGTGCTAGAGATCAGGGATCTCAGCCCCAGCATTTT	CSARDQGSQPQHF
TRBV30	TRBD1	many	TRBJ1-1	TGTGCCTGGACTCAGTCCCCGGGACAGAGAAACACTGAAGCTTTCTTT	CAWTQSPGQRNTEAFF
TRBV4-3	TRBD2	many	TRBJ2-3	TGCGCCAGCAGCCCCGGGACTAGCGGGGACCACAGCACAGATACGCAGTATTTT	CASSPGTSGDHSTDTQYF
TRBV10-3	.	.	TRBJ2-5	TGTGCCATCAGTGAGGGAGACAGTGCTCAAGAGACCCAGTACTTC	CAISEGDSAQETQYF
TRBV29-1	TRBD1	.	TRBJ1-1	TGCAGCGTTACCGGGACAGCCAACACTGAAGCTTTCTTT	CSVTGTANTEAFF
TRBV7-3	.	.	TRBJ1-1	TGTGCCAGCAGCTTATCTGGTTGGAACACTGAAGCTTTCTTT	CASSLSGWNTEAFF
TRBV15	TRBD2	many	TRBJ2-5	TGTGCCACCAGCACCACCCAGGAGGAAACTAGCGGAAACCAAGAGACCCAGTACTTC	CATSTTQEETSGNQETQYF
TRBV28	.	many	TRBJ2-1	TGTGCCAGCAGTTTGGGGCAAGCCTACAATGAGCAGTTCTTC	CASSLGQAYNEQFF
TRBV7-8	TRBD1	many	TRBJ1-4	TGTGCCAGCAGCCCGAGGGGGGACAGGGGGACTAATGAAAAACTGTTTTTT	CASSPRGDRGTNEKLFF
TRBV2	TRBD2	many	TRBJ2-3	TGTGCCAGCACAATTAGCGGGGGGCAGGATACGCAGTATTTT	CASTISGGQDTQYF
TRBV9	TRBD1	.	TRBJ1-2	TGTGCCAGCAGCCCTGGGACAGGGTATGGCTACACCTTC	CASSPGTGYGYTF
TRBV7-9	.	few	TRBJ1-3	TGTGCCAGCAGCTTAGCCGGGCCCGGAAACACCATATATTTT	CASSLAGPGNTIYF
TRBV6-1	.	few	TRBJ1-1	TGTGCCAGCAGTGGACGGATGAACACTGAAGCTTTCTTT	CASSGRMNTEAFF
TRBV7-8	TRBD2	few	TRBJ2-3	TGTGCCAGCAGCTTGACGACCTACCCTCTAGCGGGAGGCGAAGATACGCAGTATTTT	CASSLTTYPLAGGEDTQYF
TRBV5-1	.	.	TRBJ1-1	TGCGCCAGCAGCCTCGTGAGGGAGGGCACTGAAGCTTTCTTT	CASSLVREGTEAFF
TRBV4-3	.	many	TRBJ2-5	TGCGCCAGCAGCCAAAAGGGGAGCGGACAAGAGACCCAGTACTTC	CASSQKGSGQETQYF
TRBV12-3/TRBV12-4	.	many	TRBJ2-3	TGTGCCAGCAGTGAGGGGGTCAGAGTTACGCAGTATTTT	CASSEGVRVTQYF
TRBV5-1	.	many	TRBJ2-1	TGCGCCAGCCACTACGGACAGCCCTACAATGAGCAGTTCTTC	CASHYGQPYNEQFF
TRBV18	.	many	TRBJ2-4	TGTGCCAGCTCACCGATCGGGGAGAACGCCAAAAACATTCAGTACTTC	CASSPIGENAKNIQYF
TRBV6-2/TRBV6-3	.	many	TRBJ2-5	TGTGCCAGCAGTTTGGGGACCCCGGAGACCCAGTACTTC	CASSLGTPETQYF